This T cell receptor beta chain was identified during a study of CD8+ T cells in alopecia areata. In each case, RNA was isolated and then reverse transcribed into cDNA as the sequencing template. The protocol was immunoSEQ multiplex PCR, while the TCRdb copy is restricted to in-frame clones and leaves out a portion. The table lists about 30,000 clones, about three fifths of them singletons. A word on this clone: Its matching antigen is unknown.

Per the germline V gene, CDR1 is SGHNT and CDR2 is YENEEA. Between the trimmed V and J ends, which lost 2 bases and 0 bases, there was a span of 10 bases. CDR3 length: 15 amino acids. Whole-study findings and limits: Clarity of TCR sharing across patients fell short of that in mice, possibly HLA-related. Scalp samples also yield sequences from resident alphabeta T cells of normal skin.

Collection of lesional scalp punch biopsies and peripheral blood was performed in alopecia areata patients. A FACSAria was used to sort CD4+ and CD8+ T cells. These cells came from PBMCs. The gene calls are TRBV11-3 and TRBJ2-5, with TRBD1 as a possible D gene (6 bases). The source is a human donor with alopecia areata. Sequences were obtained from NKG2D-high CD8+ T cells sorted from blood. DNA for the CDR3: TGTGCCAGCAGCTTACGGCAGGGGTACCAAGAGACCCAGTACTTC. It yields the protein CASSLRQGYQETQYF.